Listed here are 9 T cell receptor beta chains from one sample, sequenced in a study of cytomegalovirus exposure and HLA in healthy donors. The PCR contained 60 Vbeta and 13 Jbeta primers. Generated by immunoSEQ multiplex PCR, the TCRdb table keeps only in-frame clones and is missing some. Among around 210,000 clones listed, about 88% were seen once. Material for sequencing was PBMCs. These receptors all come from a girl aged 2-10 years in good health and CMV-seronegative.

This clone was detected only once. This chain links TRBV5-1 with TRBJ2-7, with 9 bases aligning to TRBD2. Trimming removed 0 bases from V and 3 bases from J; junction bases left unmatched: 4. The CDR3 is 15 residues long. Germline CDR1 reads SGHRS; CDR2 reads YFSETQ. The CDR3 reads CASSLALAGSYEQYF. CDR3 in DNA: TGCGCCAGCAGCTTGGCACTAGCGGGTAGCTACGAGCAGTACTTC. The entire variable domain, with the rest obtained from reference TRBV5-1 and TRBJ2-7, is as follows: KAGVTQTPRYLIKTRGQQVTLSCSPISGHRSVSWYQQTPGQGLQFLFEYFSETQRNKGNFPGRFSGRQFSNSRSEMNVSTLELGDSALYLCASSLALAGSYEQYFGPGTRLTVT.

This clone was observed once. The chain links TRBV11-2 to TRBJ2-3; unclear D gene. Trimming took off 0 bases at V and 8 bases at J, with 9 bases between the two ends. The CDR3 sequence is 13 residues long. The germline V gene has CDR1 SGHAT and CDR2 FQNNGV. Here the CDR3 reads CASSLERGRTQYF. Written as DNA, the CDR3 is TGTGCCAGCAGCTTAGAGCGTGGGCGTACGCAGTATTTT.

This chain links TRBV5-1 with TRBJ1-1; D gene ambiguous. Trimming shortened V by 4 bases and J by 1 base, and 8 bases separated the two germline ends. Germline V gives CDR1 SGHRS, CDR2 YFSETQ. The CDR3 consists of 13 residues. The CDR3 nucleotides read TGCGCCAGCAGCCACCACACGAACACTGAAGCTTTCTTT. Protein product: CASSHHTNTEAFF.

The chain has TRBV6-1 and TRBJ1-2; TRBD1 matches at 10 bases. Germline values: CDR1 MNHNS, CDR2 SASEGT. The CDR3 covers 14 residues. Trimming at V came to 6 bases and at J to 6 bases, leaving 7 bases not matched to a gene. CDR3 coding DNA: TGTGCCAGCAGGGGGACAGGGGCCTTCCATGGCTACACCTTC. Translating it yields CASRGTGAFHGYTF.

This clone was seen only a few times. The V gene is TRBV7-2, the J gene TRBJ1-3; D unresolved. The CDR3 is made up of 14 amino acids. Germline CDR1 is SGHTA and CDR2 is FQGNSA. Trimming left V 1 base short and J 4 bases short, with 8 bases between. This chain's CDR3 is CASSLGSFGNTIYF. CDR3 bases: TGTGCCAGCAGCTTAGGTTCTTTCGGAAACACCATATATTTT.

The chain couples TRBV6-1 to TRBJ2-7; TRBD1 aligns across 8 bases. The CDR3 is 14 residues long. Unmatched junction bases numbered 8, after V lost 3 bases and J lost 7 bases. Germline assignment: CDR1 MNHNS and CDR2 SASEGT. As DNA, the CDR3 is TGTGCCAGCAGTGATCAGGACAGGGTCGGGGAGCAGTACTTC. Its protein product is CASSDQDRVGEQYF.

This clone was observed once. V gene TRBV30 combines with J gene TRBJ2-5; D perhaps matches TRBD2 (7 bases). The CDR3 sequence is 13 residues long. V shed 8 bases and J shed 5 bases, with 18 bases lying between them. The germline V gene encodes CDR1 GTSNPN and CDR2 SVGIG (reference sequence). The CDR3 region is CALEGGLGETQYF. The CDR3 nucleotides are TGTGCCCTAGAGGGGGGGCTTGGGGAGACCCAGTACTTC.

This rearrangement joins TRBV11-2 to TRBJ1-4, with no clear D. The V end was cut by 1 base, the J end by 8 bases, with 17 bases between. The CDR3 has 16 residues. Per germline, CDR1 SGHAT and CDR2 FQNNGV. The CDR3 region has the DNA TGTGCCAGCAGCTTAGCGGATCAGGAGGCTTGGGAAAAACTGTTTTTT. This encodes CASSLADQEAWEKLFF. Using reference TRBV11-2 and TRBJ1-4 for the parts outside the CDR3, the full variable domain is EAGVAQSPRYKIIEKRQSVAFWCNPISGHATLYWYQQILGQGPKLLIQFQNNGVVDDSQLPKDRFSAERLKGVDSTLKIQPAKLEDSAVYLCASSLADQEAWEKLFFGSGTQLSVL.

The chain combines TRBV7-8 with TRBJ1-2, with D unclear. The germline gives CDR1 SGHVS, CDR2 FQNEAQ. Trimming stripped 2 bases from V and 8 bases from J, with 15 bases between. The CDR3 sequence is 14 residues long. The CDR3 protein is CASSLYRGPEGYTF. In nucleotides, the CDR3 is TGTGCCAGCAGCTTATATCGAGGGCCTGAGGGCTACACCTTC.